The 2 T cell receptor beta chains in this list originate from one sample, sequenced in a study of blood T cells in healthy people across ages. The second PCR ran roughly 6 to 11 cycles with a sample-barcoded 5' primer and J-beta primers. TCRdb redid the calling of the 5' RACE reads with MiXCR, one entry per CDR3 protein. The sample contains 380,000 or so distinct CDR3 sequences, 50% to 60% of which appear only once. Sequencing used blood. The receptors originated from a man between 60 and 75 years old in good health.

As regards this clonotype: The junction differs from germline at one of its ends, possibly a read error. The chain joins TRBV7-2 to TRBJ2-5, with D possibly being TRBD2 (5 bases). The DNA matches TRBJ2-7 better at its end, which makes the J call doubtful. Per the germline V gene, CDR1 is SGHTA and CDR2 is FQGNSA. The CDR3 is made up of 13 amino acids. This CDR3 is CAGSSNSGHEQYF. The CDR3 region has the DNA TGTGCCGGCAGCTCCAACAGCGGCCACGAGCAGTACTTC.

V usage is TRBV6-1 and J usage is TRBJ1-2; D is unresolved. Germline assignment: CDR1 MNHNS and CDR2 SASEGT. Trimming took 6 bases from V and 1 from J, leaving 12 bases between them. The CDR3 extends over 14 amino acids. The CDR3 loop is CASSHSFLNYGYTF. CDR3 DNA: TGTGCCAGCAGCCACAGCTTCCTTAACTATGGCTACACCTTC.